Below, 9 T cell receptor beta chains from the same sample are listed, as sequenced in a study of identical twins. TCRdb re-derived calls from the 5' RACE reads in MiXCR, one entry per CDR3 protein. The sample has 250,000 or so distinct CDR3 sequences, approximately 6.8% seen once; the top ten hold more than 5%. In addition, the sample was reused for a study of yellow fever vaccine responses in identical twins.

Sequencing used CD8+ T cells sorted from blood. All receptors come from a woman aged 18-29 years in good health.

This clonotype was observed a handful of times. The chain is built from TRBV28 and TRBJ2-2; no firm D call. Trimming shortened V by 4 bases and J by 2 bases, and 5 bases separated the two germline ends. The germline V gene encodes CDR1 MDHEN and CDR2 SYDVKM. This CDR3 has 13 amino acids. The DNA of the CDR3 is TGTGCCAGCAGTTGGATTAACACCGGGGAGCTGTTTTTT. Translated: CASSWINTGELFF.

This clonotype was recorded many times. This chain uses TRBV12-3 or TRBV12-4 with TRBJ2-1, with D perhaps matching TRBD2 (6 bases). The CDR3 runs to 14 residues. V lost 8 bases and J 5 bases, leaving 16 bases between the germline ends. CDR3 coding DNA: TGTGCCAGCGTGGAATGGGGGGTGGACAATGAGCAGTTCTTC. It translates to CASVEWGVDNEQFF.

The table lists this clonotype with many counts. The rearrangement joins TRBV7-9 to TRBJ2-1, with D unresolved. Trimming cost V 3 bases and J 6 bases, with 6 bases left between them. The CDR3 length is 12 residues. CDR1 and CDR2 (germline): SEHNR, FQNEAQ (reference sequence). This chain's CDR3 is CASSFVSNEQFF. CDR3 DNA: TGTGCCAGCAGCTTCGTCAGCAATGAGCAGTTCTTC.

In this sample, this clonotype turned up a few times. The chain's CDR3 is CASGGQATNEKLFF. In DNA, the CDR3 is TGTGCCAGCGGGGGACAGGCAACTAATGAAAAACTGTTTTTT. V is TRBV2 and J is TRBJ1-4, with 8 bases aligning to TRBD1. Per germline, CDR1 SNHLY and CDR2 FYNNEI. The length of the CDR3 is 14 residues. The V and J ends lost 8 bases and 0 bases, in that order; junction bases with no gene match: 2.

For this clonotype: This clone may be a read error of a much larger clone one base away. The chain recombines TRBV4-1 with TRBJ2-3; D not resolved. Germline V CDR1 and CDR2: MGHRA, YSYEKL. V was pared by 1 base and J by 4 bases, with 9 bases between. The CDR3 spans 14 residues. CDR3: CASSQVAPPDTQYF. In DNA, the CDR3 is TGCGCCAGCAGCCAAGTAGCCCCTCCAGATACGCAGTATTTT.

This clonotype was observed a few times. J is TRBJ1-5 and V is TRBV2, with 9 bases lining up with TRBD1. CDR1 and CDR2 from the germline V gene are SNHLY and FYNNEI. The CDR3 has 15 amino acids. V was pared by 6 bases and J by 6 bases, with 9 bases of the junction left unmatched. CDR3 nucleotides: TGTGCCAGCAGAGCGGGACAGGGCTTTTTTCAGCCCCAGCATTTT. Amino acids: CASRAGQGFFQPQHF.

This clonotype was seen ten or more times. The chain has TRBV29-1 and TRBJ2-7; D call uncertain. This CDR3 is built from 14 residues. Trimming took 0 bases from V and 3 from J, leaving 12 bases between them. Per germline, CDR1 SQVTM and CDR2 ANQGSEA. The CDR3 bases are TGCAGCGTTGAAGATCGGAGAGAGCGCTACGAGCAGTACTTC. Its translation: CSVEDRRERYEQYF.

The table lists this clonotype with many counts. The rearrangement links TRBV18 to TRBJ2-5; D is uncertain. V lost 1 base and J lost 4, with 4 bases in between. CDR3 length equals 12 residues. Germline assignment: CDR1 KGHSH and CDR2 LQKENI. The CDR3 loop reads CASSPQGETQYF. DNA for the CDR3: TGTGCCAGCTCACCACAGGGAGAGACCCAGTACTTC.

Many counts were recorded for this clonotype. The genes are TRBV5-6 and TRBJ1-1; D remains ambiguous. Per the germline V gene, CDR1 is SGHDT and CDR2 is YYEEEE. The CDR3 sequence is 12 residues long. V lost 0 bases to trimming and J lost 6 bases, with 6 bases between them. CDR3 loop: CASSLEGPEAFF. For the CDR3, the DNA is TGTGCCAGCAGCTTGGAGGGTCCTGAAGCTTTCTTT.